Presented here are 14 T cell receptor beta chains from one specimen sequenced in a study of blood T cell repertoires in COVID-19. Sequencing used immunoSEQ multiplex PCR; TCRdb keeps in-frame clones, though not all of them. The data show approximately 210,000 clones, approximately 80% seen once. The sample taken for sequencing was peripheral blood. Receptors originate from an elderly woman with COVID-19, enrolled during active disease.

In the case of this clone: Other DNA sequences in the sample encode the same CDR3. The J gene is TRBJ1-4, the V gene TRBV5-1, with D uncertain. The CDR3 length is 14 residues. Trimming took 2 bases from V and 7 from J, leaving 12 bases between them. From germline, CDR1 is SGHRS and CDR2 YFSETQ. DNA for the CDR3: TGCGCCAGCAGCTTAGGAGGGTTGGGTGAAAAACTGTTTTTT. Protein product: CASSLGGLGEKLFF.

The chain uses TRBV28 and TRBJ1-3; D may be TRBD1 (6 bases). V gave up 6 bases and J gave up 2 bases, with 11 bases separating them. The germline V gene encodes CDR1 MDHEN and CDR2 SYDVKM. The CDR3 is 14 residues long. CDR3 protein: CASSPNRAGNTIYF. The CDR3, as DNA: TGTGCCAGCAGCCCAAACAGGGCTGGAAACACCATATATTTT.

This chain joins TRBV6-5 and TRBJ1-5; maybe TRBD1 (6 bases). Germline V lookup: CDR1 MNHEY, CDR2 SVGAGI. The V and J ends lost 6 bases and 2 bases respectively, with 14 bases between them. The CDR3 is 15 amino acids. The CDR3 loop reads CASRGTLPGNQPQHF. The CDR3 coding sequence is TGTGCCAGCAGGGGGACATTACCTGGCAATCAGCCCCAGCATTTT.

The chain links TRBV2 to TRBJ1-4, with D unclear. From germline, CDR1 is SNHLY and CDR2 FYNNEI. Trimming cost V 11 bases and J 6 bases, with 19 bases left between them. This CDR3 has 14 residues. CDR3 in amino acids: CAGHSGRRDEKLFF. The CDR3 bases are TGTGCCGGGCACAGCGGGCGGAGGGATGAAAAACTGTTTTTT.

This clone has only one observation. This sequence joins TRBV5-1 and TRBJ2-1; 12 bases are shared with TRBD1. Germline V gives CDR1 SGHRS, CDR2 YFSETQ. V shed 0 bases and J 7 bases; nucleotides not matched to a gene: 5. CDR3 length equals 16 residues. The CDR3 region is CASSLEGTGGLNEQFF. The CDR3 DNA is TGCGCCAGCAGCTTGGAAGGGACAGGGGGCTTAAATGAGCAGTTCTTC.

The V and J genes are TRBV19 and TRBJ1-5; the D is unclear. The CDR3 is 15 residues long. With 6 bases removed from V and 2 bases from J, the gap between germline ends came to 14 bases. From germline, CDR1 is LNHDA and CDR2 SQIVND (reference sequence). For the CDR3, the DNA is TGTGCCAGTAGGAGCGGCGGGCTAGGCAATCAGCCCCAGCATTTT. The encoded protein is CASRSGGLGNQPQHF.

This chain uses TRBV21-1 with TRBJ2-1; TRBD2, the table's D call, lacks a check against the DNA. TRBV21-1 is annotated as a pseudogene. This CDR3 is built from 17 residues. Here the CDR3 reads CASSRRRSGGGYNEQFF. CDR3 DNA: TGTGCCAGCAGCCGACGACGCAGCGGGGGGGGATACAATGAGCAGTTCTTC.

The chain joins TRBV5-8 to TRBJ1-1; 7 bases are a match to TRBD1. From germline, CDR1 is SGHTS and CDR2 YDEGEE. Unmatched junction bases numbered 3, after V lost 0 bases and J lost 1 base. The CDR3 extends over 15 amino acids. CDR3 DNA: TGTGCCAGCAGCTTGGGATACAGGGGGAACACTGAAGCTTTCTTT. Protein: CASSLGYRGNTEAFF.

This clone was counted once. V gene TRBV28 combines with J gene TRBJ1-2; 7 bases match TRBD1. The germline V gene has CDR1 MDHEN and CDR2 SYDVKM. The V and J ends lost 5 bases and 4 bases, in that order; junction bases with no gene match: 7. The CDR3 is 14 amino acids. The CDR3 region is CASSEGTVIYGYTF. DNA of the CDR3: TGTGCCAGCAGTGAAGGGACAGTGATCTATGGCTACACCTTC.

In DNA, the CDR3 is TGTGCCAGCAGCTCCCAGGGGACAGGGGGGAACGAGCAGTACTTC. Protein: CASSSQGTGGNEQYF. This sequence joins TRBV9 and TRBJ2-7, with 11 bases fitting TRBD1. The CDR3 loop spans 15 amino acids. Looked up from germline, CDR1 is SGDLS and CDR2 is YYNGEE. V shed 4 bases, J shed 5 bases, and the junction held 8 bases outside the gene matches.

The rearrangement uses TRBV7-2 and TRBJ1-4; D remains ambiguous. The V gene lost 10 bases and the J gene lost 5 bases, with 14 bases spanning the gap. The germline gives CDR1 SGHTA, CDR2 FQGNSA. The CDR3 has 13 amino acids. The CDR3 DNA is TGTGCCATCGCGACTCAATTGAATGAAAAACTGTTTTTT. This sequence encodes CAIATQLNEKLFF.

The CDR3 nucleotides are TGTGCCTGGAGTGTGGGGCGGCAAGCTAATGAAAAACTGTTTTTT. As protein: CAWSVGRQANEKLFF. The chain has TRBV30 and TRBJ1-4; maybe TRBD1 (5 bases). CDR1 is GTSNPN, CDR2 SVGIG, per germline (reference sequence). This CDR3 contains 15 residues. V was shortened by 0 bases and J by 3 bases, with 11 bases between the two germline ends. Looking up the rest from reference TRBV30 and TRBJ1-4 gives the full variable domain: SQTIHQWPATLVQPVGSPLSLECTVEGTSNPNLYWYRQAAGRGLQLLFYSVGIGQISSEVPQNLSASRPQDRQFILSSKKLLLSDSGFYLCAWSVGRQANEKLFFGSGTQLSVL.

The chain joins TRBV18 to TRBJ2-5, with a tentative D call TRBD1 (5 bases). V lost 2 bases and J lost 2, with 9 bases in between. CDR1 is KGHSH, CDR2 LQKENI, per germline. This CDR3 region has 14 residues. CDR3: CASSPTDRQETQYF. The CDR3 region has the DNA TGTGCCAGCTCACCAACTGACAGACAAGAGACCCAGTACTTC.

CDR3 region: CASSSGTGSDYGYTF. For the CDR3, the DNA is TGTGCCAGCAGCTCCGGGACAGGGTCAGACTATGGCTACACCTTC. The chain recombines TRBV7-9 with TRBJ1-2; 9 nucleotides match TRBD1. The germline V gene encodes CDR1 SEHNR and CDR2 FQNEAQ (reference sequence). The CDR3 loop spans 15 amino acids. Trimming took 4 bases from V and 3 from J; bases not matched to a gene: 6.